The subject of this entry is one TCR beta chain. Per the germline V gene, CDR1 is MNHNS and CDR2 is SASEGT. Trimming left V 1 base short and J 1 base short, with 17 bases between. This CDR3 has 18 amino acids. The sample is drawn from a study of technical replicates of blood from a few donors. Sequenced by immunoSEQ multiplex PCR; TCRdb stores in-frame clones only, minus some. The sample carries 15,000 to 20,000 clones, roughly 87% recorded once. This TCR was recovered from a human donor in good health. V is TRBV6-1 and J is TRBJ2-1; D is unresolved. Sample: PBMCs. CDR3 in DNA: TGTGCCAGCAGTGAAGATTCCAGTCAGTGGTGGTCCTACAATGAGCAGTTCTTC. This gives the protein CASSEDSSQWWSYNEQFF.